The 23 T cell receptor beta chains below all came from one sample that was sequenced in a study of T cells after yellow fever vaccination. Via MiXCR, TCRdb re-called the 5' RACE reads, giving one row per CDR3 protein. This table holds around 310,000 distinct CDR3 sequences, under 5% found once. Here the sequenced sample was PBMCs, taken 5 days after the yellow fever booster vaccination. The receptors stem from a man in his late teens or twenties who received the YFV17D yellow fever vaccine.

The chain recombines TRBV11-2 with TRBJ2-3; TRBD2 matches at 7 bases. The V and J ends lost 6 bases and 7 bases, in that order; junction bases with no gene match: 10. There are 14 residues in the CDR3. CDR1 is SGHAT, CDR2 FQNNGV, per germline. CDR3 in DNA: TGTGCCAGCAGTAGACCGGGGACTACCTATACGCAGTATTTT. It codes for CASSRPGTTYTQYF.

The CDR3 bases are TGTGCCAGCAGCTACCGGGACAGCCTTGAAGCTTTCTTT. It codes for CASSYRDSLEAFF. The gene calls are TRBV12-3 or TRBV12-4 and TRBJ1-1; 7 nucleotides line up with TRBD1. The CDR3 totals 13 residues. Trimming at V came to 6 bases and at J to 7 bases, leaving 8 bases not matched to a gene.

This clonotype was seen ten or more times. The J gene is TRBJ1-5, the V gene TRBV9, with unresolved D. The CDR3 loop spans 14 amino acids. Germline-derived CDR1 and CDR2 are SGDLS and YYNGEE. With 0 bases removed from V and 0 bases from J, the gap between germline ends came to 4 bases. In DNA form, the CDR3 reads TGTGCCAGCAGCGTAGGGGATAGCAATCAGCCCCAGCATTTT. Protein sequence: CASSVGDSNQPQHF.

This clonotype was observed at least ten times. The rearrangement links TRBV6-5 to TRBJ1-6; unclear D gene. V was cut by 7 bases and J by 9 bases, with 13 bases left in between. Germline V gene sequence: CDR1 MNHEY, CDR2 SVGAGI. The CDR3 has 13 residues. The CDR3 here is CASTQYLGSPLHF. The CDR3 DNA follows: TGTGCCAGCACCCAATATCTAGGTTCACCCCTCCACTTT.

This clonotype has a handful of counts. The chain has TRBV7-2 and TRBJ1-6; 7 bases align to TRBD1. Unmatched junction bases numbered 6, after V lost 6 bases and J lost 7 bases. The germline CDR1 and CDR2 sequences are SGHTA and FQGNSA. This CDR3 is 14 amino acids long. CDR3 amino acids: CASSRQGRNSPLHF. DNA for the CDR3: TGTGCCAGCAGTCGACAGGGTCGAAATTCACCCCTCCACTTT.

This clonotype was found a few times. The V call is TRBV6-5, the J call TRBJ1-5; no definite D call. The V gene lost 7 bases and the J gene lost 3 bases, with 10 bases spanning the gap. Germline V CDR1 and CDR2: MNHEY, SVGAGI. The CDR3 runs 13 residues. This CDR3 reads CASKQSFNQPQHF. CDR3 bases: TGTGCCAGCAAACAGAGTTTCAATCAGCCCCAGCATTTT.

The chain recombines TRBV6-2 or TRBV6-3 with TRBJ1-1, with D tentatively TRBD1 (5 bases). The CDR3 has 15 residues. The germline V and J ends were trimmed by 4 bases and 1 base, with 13 bases remaining between them. CDR1 and CDR2 from the germline V gene are MNHEY and SVGEGT. CDR3 residues: CASSSAGTANTEAFF. CDR3 nucleotide sequence: TGTGCCAGCAGTTCCGCTGGGACGGCGAACACTGAAGCTTTCTTT.

The table lists this clonotype with many counts. The chain has TRBV11-2 and TRBJ2-5; D is uncertain. Per the germline V gene, CDR1 is SGHAT and CDR2 is FQNNGV. V was trimmed by 1 base and J by 2 bases, leaving 5 bases between them. The CDR3 is made up of 13 amino acids. DNA of the CDR3: TGTGCCAGCAGCTTAGGGCTACAAGAGACCCAGTACTTC. This codes for CASSLGLQETQYF.

This clonotype was picked up a small number of times. The rearrangement joins TRBV5-5 to TRBJ1-1; maybe TRBD1 (6 bases). Per the germline V gene, CDR1 is SGHKS and CDR2 is YYEKEE (reference sequence). V was pared by 1 base and J by 2 bases, with 12 bases between. The CDR3 is 15 residues long. The DNA of the CDR3 is TGTGCCAGCAGCTTGCAGCTCAGGGGAAACACTGAAGCTTTCTTT. It translates to CASSLQLRGNTEAFF.

The chain carries TRBV5-1 and TRBJ2-2; 11 bases agree with TRBD1. With V trimmed by 5 bases and J by 6 bases, 6 bases remained unmatched. Germline V CDR1 and CDR2: SGHRS, YFSETQ. The length of the CDR3 is 15 residues. For the CDR3, the DNA is TGCGCCAGCAGTATTCCGGGACAGGGGGCCGGGGAGCTGTTTTTT. This gives the protein CASSIPGQGAGELFF.

This clonotype occurred a few times. V and J are TRBV27 and TRBJ2-5; 11 bases map to TRBD2. The V segment lost 2 bases and the J segment 5 bases; nucleotides outside the gene matches: 7. The germline V gene has CDR1 MNHEY and CDR2 SMNVEV (reference sequence). The CDR3 totals 16 residues. CDR3 nucleotides: TGTGCCAGCAGTTTAATGACTAGCGGGGTCGGGGAGACCCAGTACTTC. It is translated as CASSLMTSGVGETQYF.

This clonotype showed up many times. V is TRBV6-2 or TRBV6-3 and J is TRBJ2-7; tentatively, D is TRBD1 (6 bases). Trimming took off 6 bases at V and 3 bases at J, with 12 bases between the two ends. The CDR3 covers 13 residues. Germline CDR1 and CDR2: MNHEY and SVGEGT. The CDR3 nucleotides are TGTGCCAGCAGACCCACAGGGAACTACGAGCAGTACGTC. Its translation: CASRPTGNYEQYV.

The V call is TRBV20-1, the J call TRBJ1-6; the D is unclear. Per the germline V gene, CDR1 is DFQATT and CDR2 is SNEGSKA (reference sequence). This CDR3 region has 15 residues. The germline V and J ends were trimmed by 2 bases and 10 bases, with 18 bases remaining between them. Here the CDR3 DNA reads TGCAGTGCTAGACCCCTGGGTAAGGAGGACTCACCCCTCCACTTT. Translated, it gives CSARPLGKEDSPLHF.

This clonotype was seen a handful of times. An end of the junction differs from the germline gene, which may be a read error. The chain joins TRBV12-3 or TRBV12-4 to TRBJ2-3, with D perhaps matching TRBD1 (5 bases). This CDR3 region has 12 residues. CDR3 coding DNA: TGTGCCAGCAGTTTAGGGCAGGGATTGACACATTTT. Protein: CASSLGQGLTHF.

V and J are TRBV27 and TRBJ2-5, with D uncertain. This CDR3 is built from 14 residues. Looked up from germline, CDR1 is MNHEY and CDR2 is SMNVEV (reference sequence). V was trimmed by 1 base and J by 4 bases, leaving 10 bases between them. The CDR3 reads CASSLWSGGETQYF. As DNA, the CDR3 is TGTGCCAGCAGTTTATGGTCGGGTGGAGAGACCCAGTACTTC.

This clonotype was counted at least ten times. The V gene is TRBV7-8, the J gene TRBJ2-7; tentative D call: TRBD1 (5 bases). The CDR3 extends over 12 amino acids. Looked up from germline, CDR1 is SGHVS and CDR2 is FQNEAQ. V dropped 5 bases and J dropped 3 bases, with 8 bases sitting between them. CDR3 nucleotides: TGTGCCAGCAGCAGGGGTGGCTACGAGCAGTACTTC. Residues: CASSRGGYEQYF.

This clonotype has more than one count but fewer than ten. V gene TRBV5-4 combines with J gene TRBJ2-7, with 12 bases lining up with TRBD1. With V trimmed by 6 bases and J by 5 bases, 6 bases remained unmatched. Germline values: CDR1 SGHNT, CDR2 YYREEE (reference sequence). CDR3 length: 14 amino acids. CDR3 region: CASTYGTGGNEQYF. CDR3 nucleotide sequence: TGTGCCAGCACCTACGGGACAGGGGGCAACGAGCAGTACTTC.

The sample holds a few counts of this clonotype. This chain uses TRBV19 with TRBJ1-1; 7 positions match TRBD1. Germline V gene lookup returns CDR1 LNHDA and CDR2 SQIVND (reference sequence). The CDR3 contains 15 residues. The V and J ends lost 11 bases and 0 bases, in that order; junction bases with no gene match: 12. The CDR3 here is CASNYRGRMNTEAFF. CDR3 bases: TGTGCCTCTAACTACAGGGGAAGAATGAACACTGAAGCTTTCTTT.

V and J are TRBV7-2 and TRBJ2-3; TRBD2 matches at 8 bases. The CDR3 has 16 residues. V trimming: 5 bases; J trimming: 2 bases; junction bases outside the gene matches: 9. Germline V gives CDR1 SGHTA, CDR2 FQGNSA. CDR3 bases: TGTGCCAGCAGCCCACTGGCGGGGGGATTCACAGATACGCAGTATTTT. Encoded protein: CASSPLAGGFTDTQYF.

The chain couples TRBV5-4 to TRBJ1-2; 7 bases map to TRBD1. V was pared by 1 base and J by 3 bases, with 6 bases of the junction left unmatched. CDR3 length: 15 amino acids. Germline-derived CDR1 and CDR2 are SGHNT and YYREEE (reference sequence). Here the CDR3 reads CASSLREGAYYGYTF. Written as DNA, the CDR3 is TGTGCCAGCAGCTTGCGTGAGGGGGCGTACTATGGCTACACCTTC.

This clonotype was detected only a few times. The chain uses TRBV12-3 or TRBV12-4 and TRBJ1-2; tentatively, D is TRBD1 (6 bases). Trimming took off 5 bases at V and 4 bases at J, with 14 bases between the two ends. The CDR3 spans 14 residues. CDR3 protein: CASSRGQAFYGYTF. The CDR3 DNA is TGTGCCAGCAGTCGGGGGCAGGCCTTCTATGGCTACACCTTC.

The sample holds many counts of this clonotype. The V call is TRBV18, the J call TRBJ1-2; D gene ambiguous. The CDR3 has 13 residues. V was pared by 8 bases and J by 2 bases, with 12 bases between. Germline CDR1 and CDR2: KGHSH and LQKENI. The CDR3 sequence: CASSPDGNYGYTF. CDR3 DNA sequence: TGTGCCAGCAGCCCGGACGGGAACTATGGCTACACCTTC.

The V gene is TRBV6-1, the J gene TRBJ1-2, with 9 bases aligning to TRBD1. This CDR3 is built from 15 residues. Trimming took 4 bases from V and 4 from J; bases not matched to a gene: 7. Per germline, CDR1 MNHNS and CDR2 SASEGT. CDR3 coding DNA: TGTGCCAGCAGTGTTGAGACAGGGGGAAGCTATGGCTACACCTTC. It yields the protein CASSVETGGSYGYTF.